These 7 T cell receptor beta chains originate from one sample sequenced in a study of immune cell composition in non-small cell lung cancer. Normal lung was taken at the farthest possible site, at least 3 cm from tumour. Clones were read by immunoSEQ multiplex PCR, and TCRdb kept only the in-frame ones, dropping some. The data hold 3,000 to 3,500 clones, with 60% to 85% observed a single time. The sample taken for sequencing was non-adjacent lung tissue. The source of these receptors is a human donor with non-small cell lung cancer. The donor label of this sample is uncertain.

This clone was observed a single time. CDR3 loop: CASNRGGLESDTQYF. The DNA of the CDR3 is TGTGCCAGCAATAGAGGGGGTCTAGAGAGTGATACGCAGTATTTT. The genes are TRBV9 and TRBJ2-3; D is perhaps TRBD1 (6 bases). The ends were cut back, 6 bases at V and 6 bases at J, with 20 bases in the middle. The germline CDR1 and CDR2 sequences are SGDLS and YYNGEE. The CDR3 contains 15 residues.

By proportion, this clone is medium-sized. The chain combines TRBV5-6 with TRBJ1-1; tentatively, D is TRBD1 (5 bases). Per germline, CDR1 SGHDT and CDR2 YYEEEE. Trimming removed 0 bases from V and 8 bases from J, with 17 bases in between. The CDR3 has 15 amino acids. Here the CDR3 reads CASSLDREQASEAFF. The CDR3 DNA reads as TGTGCCAGCAGCTTGGATAGGGAACAGGCTTCAGAAGCTTTCTTT.

The chain links TRBV28 to TRBJ2-5, with 9 bases identical to TRBD1. CDR3 size: 13 residues. From germline, CDR1 is MDHEN and CDR2 SYDVKM. J gave up 5 bases and V 6 bases, and 4 bases lay outside the gene matches. This chain's CDR3 is CASRTGGRETQYF. The CDR3 DNA reads TGTGCCAGCAGGACAGGGGGTAGGGAGACCCAGTACTTC. The entire variable domain, with the rest obtained from reference TRBV28 and TRBJ2-5, is as follows: DVKVTQSSRYLVKRTGEKVFLECVQDMDHENMFWYRQDPGLGLRLIYFSYDVKMKEKGDIPEGYSVSREKKERFSLILESASTNQTSMYLCASRTGGRETQYFGPGTRLLVL.

V is TRBV29-1 and J is TRBJ2-2, with TRBD1 matching over 9 bases. The V gene's germline CDR1 is SQVTM and CDR2 ANQGSEA. The V and J ends lost 1 base and 6 bases, in that order; junction bases with no gene match: 6. The CDR3 loop spans 15 amino acids. In nucleotides, the CDR3 is TGCAGCGTTGAAGCGGGACAGGGTGATGCCGGGGAGCTGTTTTTT. Translated, it gives CSVEAGQGDAGELFF.

V and J are TRBV6-5 and TRBJ2-7; tentatively, D is TRBD2 (6 bases). This CDR3 spans 15 amino acids. Per the germline V gene, CDR1 is MNHEY and CDR2 is SVGAGI. Trimming took off 2 bases at V and 2 bases at J, with 13 bases between the two ends. This CDR3 is CASSYAGTLAYEQYF. The DNA of the CDR3 is TGTGCCAGCAGTTACGCGGGGACTCTTGCCTACGAGCAGTACTTC.

This clone has only a few counts. The gene calls are TRBV6-4 and TRBJ2-1, with TRBD2 identical over 8 bases. This CDR3 comprises 15 residues. V shed 6 bases, J shed 6 bases, and the junction held 10 bases outside the gene matches. Per the germline V gene, CDR1 is MRHNA and CDR2 is SNTAGT. The CDR3 nucleotides are TGTGCCAGCAGCGACGCGGTAGCGGGAAGCAATGAGCAGTTCTTC. It yields the protein CASSDAVAGSNEQFF.

The rearrangement joins TRBV11-2 to TRBJ2-3; 11 nucleotides match TRBD2. CDR1 and CDR2 from the germline V gene are SGHAT and FQNNGV. With 4 bases clipped from V and 2 bases from J, the junction kept 11 bases outside the gene matches. CDR3 length: 18 amino acids. CDR3: CASSSQTRLAGPTDTQYF. The CDR3 DNA follows: TGTGCCAGCAGCTCACAGACCAGACTAGCGGGGCCCACAGATACGCAGTATTTT.